This is a list of T cell receptor beta chains from one sample in a study of blood T cell repertoires in COVID-19. The table came from immunoSEQ multiplex PCR; TCRdb's copy has only in-frame clones and leaves some out. The data contain roughly 180,000 clones, 85% to 90% of them singletons. The sequenced material came from PBMCs or T cells enriched from blood (not recorded which). Receptors were obtained from a man in his forties who had recovered from COVID-19. The CDR3 runs from the conserved cysteine through the conserved F or W.

CDR3aa	v_gene	len
CASSYSGGDYGYTF	TRBV6-5	14
CASSLSFRTANEKLFF	TRBV5-1	16
CASSLEGVEQYF	TRBV5-1	12
CASSQGPEQYF	TRBV14	11
CASSVALRGLAGSTNTGELFF	TRBV9	21
CASSLILDRGLEEKLFF	TRBV28	17
CASSLLDTSNTEAFF	TRBV5-6	15
CASSQDGEGTGYGYTF	TRBV4-2	16
CASSTGHPYDGELFF	TRBV9	15
CASSQAGATNEKLFF	TRBV4-1	15
CASSFGGRTTDTQYF	TRBV27	15
CASRTGGVTEAFF	TRBV7-2	13
CASSSHGGQPQHF	TRBV5-1	13
CASAGPLEGTGELFF	TRBV19	15
CAWSGGGQENIQYF	TRBV30	14
CASSGPGTTYNEQFF	TRBV7-8	15
CASSGQTQGNGYTF	TRBV18	14
CASWRADTGELFF	TRBV28	13
CASSRDRGTGELFF	TRBV5-1	14
CASSLGSLAGGSGEQFF	TRBV11-2	17
CASSYSPGQGGEKLFF	TRBV6-5	16
CASSNSRVNTEAFF	TRBV11-3	14
CASSQDGAGGGIDTQYF	TRBV4-1	17
CATTFGSGDTIYF	TRBV5-6	13
CASSPGATNQPQHF	TRBV4-1	14
CASSPSGVPTGELFF	TRBV7-8	15
CASSERRVNEQFF	TRBV2	13
CAISISQGSYEQYF	TRBV10-3	14
CASSPSPNTEAFF	TRBV7-2	13
CASSLGRRGGGETQYF	TRBV7-8	16
CASSSVGRAEAFF	TRBV6-5	13
CASSDTGTAYQPQHF	TRBV6-1	15
CASSLNLFGGEAFF	TRBV14	14
CASSRRTGNRNIQYF	TRBV27	15
CSVGQGSNQPQHF	TRBV29-1	13
CAWSVDSGRGPLHF	TRBV30	14
CASSLIAGVHGEQYF	TRBV7-2	15
CASRIPGQYYGYTF	TRBV6-5	14
CASSDRDRGERNTEAFF	TRBV11-2	17
CASSAGQGLGTEAFF	TRBV4-1	15
CASSLTRGQGTNEKLFF	TRBV11-2	17
CASSLSGGILRAGELFF	TRBV5-1	17
CSVGTAFEKLFF	TRBV29-1	12
CASSTKRGNTGELFF	TRBV13	15
CASSIDGLPYGYTF	TRBV19	14
CAWTGDRENYGYTF	TRBV30	14
CASTLTSHEQFF	TRBV6-5	12
CAWGDRDYEAFF	TRBV30	12
CASRRTGYTF	TRBV2	10
CASSAGQHTEAFF	TRBV6-5	13
CASSLEGLAGGPNEQFF	TRBV13	17
CAISEGDRSYGYTF	TRBV10-3	14
CASSLRLAGAGVFNEQFF	TRBV5-1	18